This T cell receptor beta chain was identified in a study of PD-L1 blockade in urothelial cancer. Time point given: pretreatment peripheral blood. The table lists this clone with many counts. Germline CDR1 SGHNT, CDR2 YENEEA. The CDR3 runs 15 residues. V was clipped by 5 bases and J by 2 bases, with 16 bases between them. Assay used: immunoSEQ multiplex PCR; TCRdb lists only in-frame clones, some missing. The sample carries tens of thousands of clones, approximately 72% recorded once. Material: PBMCs, obtained around atezolizumab (anti-PD-L1) treatment. The TCR sequence derives from a man between 65 and 85 years old with urothelial cancer. The V gene is TRBV11-3, the J gene TRBJ2-7; tentative D call: TRBD1 (6 bases). The CDR3 sequence: CASSRTGRGTYEQYF. The CDR3 bases are TGTGCCAGCAGCCGAACAGGCAGGGGAACCTACGAGCAGTACTTC.